The clone carrying this T cell receptor (beta chain) was seen at least ten times. No antigen is known for it. A junction end diverges from the germline sequence, so it may reflect a read error. TCRdb fed the multiplex PCR reads into MiXCR, producing one record per CDR3 protein. The sample includes 85,000 to 130,000 distinct CDR3 sequences, 20% to 25% seen only once; the top ten take less than 1.5%. Samples came from axillary lymph nodes draining the breast cancer. This sample is drawn from a study of breast tumors, draining lymph nodes, adjacent tissues. Study results and caveats: Luminal-like breast cancer showed significantly greater tumor-nontumor repertoire similarity than basal-like breast cancer did. Tumors had less TCR diversity than lymph nodes, more than nontumor tissue. The lymph node origin of tumor T cells was framed as consistent with a hypothesis, not demonstrated.

Per germline, CDR1 LNHDA and CDR2 SQIVND (reference sequence). The length of the CDR3 is 16 residues. Sequenced: axillary lymph node tissue. This TCR derives from a female donor with breast cancer. Some clones in this sample may be carry-over from other donors' samples. The J gene is TRBJ1-5, the V gene TRBV19, with D tentatively TRBD1 (5 bases). The CDR3 region has the DNA TGTGCCAGTAGTCGGTCTTCCAGGGTCCAAAATCAACCCCAGCATTTT. Translation gives CASSRSSRVQNQPQHF.